Included here is one TCR beta chain sequence, with context. This specimen belongs to a study of blood T cell repertoires in COVID-19. Across the study: The cDNA or gDNA used as material had been derived from T cells, B-cell-depleted T cells, or PBMCs.

The assay was immunoSEQ multiplex PCR, and TCRdb's table has in-frame clones only and misses some. The table includes roughly 150,000 clones, 80% to 90% detected once. This clonotype was obtained from a woman in her 70s with acute or convalescent COVID-19. The sequenced sample consisted of peripheral blood.

The CDR3 sequence is CASIRQGARNTIYF. The CDR3 bases are TGTGCCAGCATCAGACAGGGGGCGAGAAACACCATATATTTT. The chain couples TRBV5-6 to TRBJ1-3; TRBD1 aligns across 10 bases. CDR3 length equals 14 residues. Germline assignment: CDR1 SGHDT and CDR2 YYEEEE. After removal of 6 bases from V and 5 bases from J, the junction contained 5 bases not matched to a gene.